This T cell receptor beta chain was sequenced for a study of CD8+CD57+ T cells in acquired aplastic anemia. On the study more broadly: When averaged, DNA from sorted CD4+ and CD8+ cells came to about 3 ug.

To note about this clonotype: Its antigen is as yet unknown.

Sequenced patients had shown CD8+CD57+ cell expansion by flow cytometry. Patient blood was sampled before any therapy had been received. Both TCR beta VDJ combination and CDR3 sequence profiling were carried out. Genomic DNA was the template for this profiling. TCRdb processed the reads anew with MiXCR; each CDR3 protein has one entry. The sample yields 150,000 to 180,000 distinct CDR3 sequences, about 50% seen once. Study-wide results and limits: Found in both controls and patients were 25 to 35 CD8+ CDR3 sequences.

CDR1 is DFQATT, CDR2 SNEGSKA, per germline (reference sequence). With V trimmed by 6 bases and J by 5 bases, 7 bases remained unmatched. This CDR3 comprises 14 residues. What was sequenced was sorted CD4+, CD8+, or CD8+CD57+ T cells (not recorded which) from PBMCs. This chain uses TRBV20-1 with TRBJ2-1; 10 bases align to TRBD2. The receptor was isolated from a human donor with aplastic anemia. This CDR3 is CSALLAGRDNEQFF. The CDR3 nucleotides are TGCAGTGCCCTACTAGCGGGAAGAGACAATGAGCAGTTCTTC.